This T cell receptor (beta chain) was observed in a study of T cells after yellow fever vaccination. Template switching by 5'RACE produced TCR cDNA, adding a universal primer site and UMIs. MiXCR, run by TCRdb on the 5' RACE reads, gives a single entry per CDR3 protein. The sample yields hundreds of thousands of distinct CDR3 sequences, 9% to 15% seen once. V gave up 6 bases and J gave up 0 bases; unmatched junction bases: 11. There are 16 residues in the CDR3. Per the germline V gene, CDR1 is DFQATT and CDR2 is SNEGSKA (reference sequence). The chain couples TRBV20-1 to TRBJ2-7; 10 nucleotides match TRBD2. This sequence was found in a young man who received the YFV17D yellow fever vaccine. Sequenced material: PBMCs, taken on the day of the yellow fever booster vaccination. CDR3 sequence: CSATKPSGSSSYEQYF. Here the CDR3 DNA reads TGCAGTGCGACTAAACCTAGCGGGAGCTCCTCCTACGAGCAGTACTTC.